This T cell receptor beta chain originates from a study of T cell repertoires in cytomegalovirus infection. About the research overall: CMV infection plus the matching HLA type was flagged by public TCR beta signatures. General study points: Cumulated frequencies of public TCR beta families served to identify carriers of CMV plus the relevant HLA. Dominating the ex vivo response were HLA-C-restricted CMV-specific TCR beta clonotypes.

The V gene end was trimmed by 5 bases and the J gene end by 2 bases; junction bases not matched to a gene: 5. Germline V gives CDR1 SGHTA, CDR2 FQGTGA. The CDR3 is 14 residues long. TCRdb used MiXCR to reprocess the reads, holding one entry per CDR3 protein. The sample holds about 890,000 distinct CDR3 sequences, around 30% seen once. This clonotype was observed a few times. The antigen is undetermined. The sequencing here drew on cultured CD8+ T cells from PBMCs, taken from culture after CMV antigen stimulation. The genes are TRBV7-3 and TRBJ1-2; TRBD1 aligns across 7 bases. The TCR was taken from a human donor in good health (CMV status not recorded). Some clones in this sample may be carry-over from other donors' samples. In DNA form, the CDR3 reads TGTGCCAGCAGCCCAACGGGACAGAACTATGGCTACACCTTC. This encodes CASSPTGQNYGYTF.